This T cell receptor beta chain was recovered during a study of OX40 agonist ivuxolimab in advanced cancers. Study background: Antecedent anti-PD-1, anti-PD-L1 or anti-CTLA-4 therapy was permissible, with under 50% having received some.

The CDR3 has 14 residues. Germline V CDR1 and CDR2: SGHRS, YFSETQ. The V gene lost 2 bases and the J gene lost 8 bases, with 13 bases spanning the gap. Clones were sequenced by immunoSEQ multiplex PCR, and TCRdb holds only the in-frame ones, with some missing. The sample yields about 150,000 clones, about nine tenths seen once. This TCR came from an adult with an advanced solid tumor such as melanoma, head and neck, liver or kidney cancer. The material sequenced was CD4+ or CD8+ T cells sorted from blood, taken in a trial of the OX40 agonist ivuxolimab. The rearrangement uses TRBV5-1 and TRBJ1-4; TRBD1 might be the D (5 bases). CDR3 bases: TGCGCCAGCAGCTTCGGGGGTGGAGGGGAAAAACTGTTTTTT. Amino acid sequence: CASSFGGGGEKLFF.